This T cell receptor (beta chain) comes out of a study of blood T cells in healthy people across ages. Study-level findings and limits: Strong correlation existed between TCR beta diversity and naive T cell percentage.

The CDR3 runs 16 residues. V was shortened by 2 bases and J by 1 base, with 14 bases between the two germline ends. Per germline, CDR1 SGHTA and CDR2 FQGNSA. This clonotype was counted a few times. Its antigen remains unknown. Alongside a J-beta primer mix, a sample-barcoded 5' primer served in a second PCR lasting about 7 to 12 cycles. In TCRdb, the 5' RACE reads were re-called with MiXCR into one record per CDR3 protein. The data show 550,000 to 600,000 distinct CDR3 sequences, 27% seen once. V is TRBV7-2 and J is TRBJ2-5; D assignment may be TRBD1 or TRBD2 (5 bases each). The specimen was blood. This receptor was taken from an older woman in good health. The CDR3 loop reads CASSLNFGGIQETQYF. CDR3 in DNA: TGTGCCAGCAGCTTAAATTTTGGGGGTATCCAAGAGACCCAGTACTTC.